Listed below are T cell receptor beta chains from one sample, sequenced in a study of blood T cell repertoires in COVID-19. Profiling relied on immunoSEQ multiplex PCR, and the TCRdb table lists in-frame clones only, not all of them. This sample carries 150,000 to 200,000 clones, roughly 82% of them seen once, and the ten largest clones take about 7.7%. The specimen sequenced was peripheral blood. These receptors came from a woman aged 40-49 years with COVID-19, enrolled during active disease. CDR3s include the opening cysteine and the closing phenylalanine or tryptophan. Fields, in order: J gene, V gene, D gene, clone size, CDR3 protein, CDR3 DNA. A D gene is named only where the DNA matches it firmly. A row's size may be missing; if present it is once, few, many or a size class.

>TRBJ2-2|TRBV5-1|-|-
CASSLVVGHTGELFF
TGCGCCAGCAGCTTGGTTGTCGGTCACACCGGGGAGCTGTTTTTT
>TRBJ2-3|TRBV9|TRBD2|-
CASSVVAGGSTDTQYF
TGTGCCAGCAGCGTAGTGGCGGGGGGTAGCACAGATACGCAGTATTTT
>TRBJ2-4|TRBV12-5|-|once
CASATGTPSPFQYF
TGTGCTAGCGCTACCGGGACACCGTCTCCGTTTCAGTACTTC
>TRBJ2-5|TRBV7-5|-|-
CVRSLLAGVETQYF
TGTGTCAGAAGCTTACTAGCGGGGGTAGAGACCCAGTACTTC
>TRBJ1-2|TRBV10-3|TRBD1|medium-sized
CAIRTGTGLDYGYTF
TGTGCCATCAGGACCGGGACAGGGCTCGACTATGGCTACACCTTC
>TRBJ2-7|TRBV28|TRBD1|few
CASSLRDRSSYEQYF
TGTGCCAGCAGTTTAAGGGACAGGTCCTCCTACGAGCAGTACTTC
>TRBJ1-3|TRBV5-1|-|-
CASSAGQPGNTIYF
TGCGCCAGCAGCGCCGGACAGCCTGGAAACACCATATATTTT
>TRBJ2-2|TRBV24-1|TRBD1|-
CATRPGQGNTGELFF
TGTGCCACCAGACCGGGACAGGGTAACACCGGGGAGCTGTTTTTT
>TRBJ1-2|TRBV9|TRBD1|-
CASSNAPGQDPYTF
TGTGCCAGCAGCAACGCTCCGGGACAGGACCCCTACACCTTC
>TRBJ2-7|TRBV3-1/TRBV3-2|TRBD1|once
CASSQEGQGRNEQYF
TGTGCCAGCAGCCAAGAGGGACAGGGACGAAACGAGCAGTACTTC
>TRBJ2-5|TRBV24-1|TRBD2|-
CATSDSTSLIRETQYF
TGTGCCACCAGTGATTCGACTAGCCTGATAAGAGAGACCCAGTACTTC
>TRBJ1-1|TRBV13|-|-
CASNSVRALTEAFF
TGTGCCAGCAACTCCGTCAGGGCTCTCACTGAAGCTTTCTTT
>TRBJ2-1|TRBV28|TRBD2|-
CASRGREGPVSYNEQFF
TGTGCCAGCAGGGGGAGGGAGGGCCCAGTTTCCTACAATGAGCAGTTCTTC
>TRBJ2-6|TRBV29-1|-|-
CSVDSSGANVLTF
TGCAGCGTAGACTCCTCTGGGGCCAACGTCCTGACTTTC
>TRBJ1-5|TRBV28|TRBD1|-
CASRRGQGPYSNQPQHF
TGTGCCAGCCGTAGGGGACAGGGCCCTTATAGCAATCAGCCCCAGCATTTT
>TRBJ2-3|TRBV11-2|-|-
CASRHQGTDTQYF
TGTGCCAGCAGACATCAGGGAACAGATACGCAGTATTTT
>TRBJ1-5|TRBV10-2|TRBD1|-
CASRDRVASNQPQHF
TGCGCCAGCCGGGACAGGGTAGCGAGCAATCAGCCCCAGCATTTT
>TRBJ2-7|TRBV10-1|-|-
CASSESLGGQIYEQYF
TGCGCCAGCAGTGAGTCGTTGGGGGGACAGATTTACGAGCAGTACTTC
>TRBJ1-6|TRBV5-6|-|-
CASSSNPTHQGRANSPLHF
TGTGCCAGCAGCTCGAACCCAACTCATCAGGGGCGGGCGAATTCACCCCTCCACTTT
>TRBJ2-2|TRBV27|-|-
CASRLATTGELFF
TGTGCCAGTAGACTTGCAACCACCGGGGAGCTGTTTTTT
>TRBJ2-1|TRBV19|TRBD2|-
CASSPSSGGFNEQFF
TGTGCCAGTAGTCCCAGCAGCGGGGGGTTCAATGAGCAGTTCTTC
>TRBJ1-5|TRBV7-9|TRBD1|few
CASSRGTGGDQPQHF
TGTGCCAGCAGCCGCGGGACAGGGGGCGATCAGCCCCAGCATTTT
>TRBJ1-2|TRBV30|-|few
CAWSVQVNYGYTF
TGTGCCTGGAGTGTACAAGTGAACTATGGCTACACCTTC
>TRBJ1-3|TRBV11-2|-|-
CASSLSLIAGLSRNTIYF
TGTGCCAGCAGCTTAAGTTTGATCGCAGGGTTATCGAGAAACACCATATATTTT
>TRBJ2-7|TRBV2|TRBD2|-
CASSWTSGSYEQYF
TGTGCCAGCAGTTGGACTAGCGGGAGCTACGAGCAGTACTTC
>TRBJ2-2|TRBV7-2|-|-
CASSYGGQGNTGELFF
TGTGCCAGCAGCTACGGGGGGCAGGGCAACACCGGGGAGCTGTTTTTT
>TRBJ2-1|TRBV7-9|TRBD1|-
CASSLERTGSQFF
TGTGCCAGCAGCTTAGAGAGGACAGGCTCGCAGTTCTTC
>TRBJ2-7|TRBV27|-|-
CASSPSRGESSYEQYF
TGTGCCAGCAGTCCATCTCGCGGGGAGAGCTCCTACGAGCAGTACTTC
>TRBJ2-3|TRBV7-8|TRBD2|few
CASSLPGLGSANTQYF
TGTGCCAGCAGCTTACCGGGACTAGGGTCGGCTAATACGCAGTATTTT
>TRBJ1-4|TRBV3-1/TRBV3-2|-|-
CASSRRLQPATNEKLFF
TGTGCCAGCAGCCGTCGACTCCAACCGGCAACTAATGAAAAACTGTTTTTT
>TRBJ1-2|TRBV29-1|-|-
CSVPPYQGRWDRFLYGYTF
TGCAGCGTCCCCCCATACCAAGGGAGGTGGGACCGATTCCTCTATGGCTACACCTTC
>TRBJ2-2|TRBV11-3|-|-
CASSLGSWDTGELFF
TGTGCCAGCAGCTTAGGGAGTTGGGACACCGGGGAGCTGTTTTTT
>TRBJ2-7|TRBV3-1/TRBV3-2|TRBD2|-
CASSPMGLAGGYEQYF
TGTGCCAGCAGCCCCATGGGACTAGCGGGAGGCTACGAGCAGTACTTC
>TRBJ2-6|TRBV10-3|-|-
CAIKRGVGANVLTF
TGTGCCATCAAAAGGGGCGTAGGGGCCAACGTCCTGACTTTC
>TRBJ2-6|TRBV5-4|-|-
CASSLQGSGANVLTF
TGTGCCAGCAGCTTGCAGGGGTCTGGGGCCAACGTCCTGACTTTC
>TRBJ1-2|TRBV6-5|TRBD1|once
CASSYAGGAYTF
TGTGCCAGCAGTTACGCAGGGGGCGCTTACACCTTC
>TRBJ2-7|TRBV6-5|TRBD2|-
CASRRGLAGYEQYF
TGTGCCAGCAGGAGGGGACTAGCGGGTTACGAGCAGTACTTC
>TRBJ1-1|TRBV30|-|-
CAWNAGNTEAFF
TGTGCCTGGAATGCGGGGAACACTGAAGCTTTCTTT
>TRBJ1-6|TRBV29-1|TRBD1|-
CSVGPHRGWSKTLHF
TGCAGCGTGGGCCCCCACAGGGGGTGGAGTAAAACCCTCCACTTT
>TRBJ2-1|TRBV11-2|-|-
CASSSARARNEQFF
TGTGCCAGCAGCTCCGCGAGGGCCCGCAATGAGCAGTTCTTC
>TRBJ2-2|TRBV4-1|-|-
CASSQDGGHNTGELFF
TGCGCCAGCAGCCAAGATGGGGGACACAACACCGGGGAGCTGTTTTTT